These T cell receptor beta chains were read from a single sample in a study of post-analysis software for immune sequencing data. TCRdb reprocessed the PCR reads with MiXCR, giving one entry per CDR3 protein. The profile shows approximately 360,000 distinct CDR3 sequences, around 37% of them singletons. The sequencing sample was made of blood. The receptors originated from a girl aged 10 to 17 with multiple sclerosis. The CDR3 runs from the conserved cysteine through the conserved F or W. The D gene is left open where the match is weak. Clone size, where shown, is once, few, many, or a class for clones that have expanded.

V gene	D gene	J gene	clone size	CDR3 DNA	CDR3 protein
TRBV7-9	-	TRBJ2-7	few	TGTGCCAGCAGCTCTGGGGGTGGGGTCGAGCAGTACTTC	CASSSGGGVEQYF
TRBV7-9	-	TRBJ1-1	few	TGTGCCAGCACCATTCTACAAGGATCGAACACTGAAGCTTTCTTT	CASTILQGSNTEAFF
TRBV7-2	-	TRBJ2-3	many	TGTGCCAGCAGCTTCGGACCAAGCACAGATACGCAGTATTTT	CASSFGPSTDTQYF
TRBV30	-	TRBJ1-2	-	TGTGCCTTTCCACCAGGTTATGGCTACACCTTC	CAFPPGYGYTF
TRBV28	-	TRBJ1-1	few	TGTGCCAGCAGGGCCGGGGGAGGGAGAGCTTTCTTT	CASRAGGGRAFF
TRBV29-1	-	TRBJ2-1	many	TGCAGCGCCTCAGGGATCTCCTACAATGAGCAGTTCTTC	CSASGISYNEQFF
TRBV12-3/TRBV12-4	-	TRBJ1-1	-	TGTGCCAGCAGTCTTAATCAACAGGGTTCAGCTTTCTTT	CASSLNQQGSAFF
TRBV7-2	-	TRBJ2-1	-	TGTGCCAGCAGCCCTGACAAAAACCCCTACAATGAGCAGTTCTTC	CASSPDKNPYNEQFF
TRBV7-6	TRBD2	TRBJ2-1	-	TGTGCCAGCAGCTCTAGCGGGGGACCTGCAGCGTCCTACAATGAGCAGTTCTTC	CASSSSGGPAASYNEQFF
TRBV27	-	TRBJ2-7	-	TGTGCCAGCAGTTTGTCGGACAGTTCCTACGAGCAGTACTTC	CASSLSDSSYEQYF
TRBV5-1	-	TRBJ1-2	few	TGCGCCAGCAGCTTGGCGGAGAACTATGGCTACACCTTC	CASSLAENYGYTF
TRBV9	TRBD2	TRBJ2-3	-	TGTGCCAGCAGCCCTCGCGGGGATGCGGGGGGAAGCACAGATACGCAGTATTTT	CASSPRGDAGGSTDTQYF
TRBV3-1	TRBD2	TRBJ2-1	few	TGTGCCAGCAGCCCCTGGGGTAGCGGGGGCTACAATGAGCAGTTCTTC	CASSPWGSGGYNEQFF
TRBV4-2	-	TRBJ2-1	few	TGTGCCAGCAGCCAAGAAGGCAGGGGAATCGGAAATGAGCAGTTCTTC	CASSQEGRGIGNEQFF
TRBV15	-	TRBJ1-4	-	TGTGCCACCAGCAGGGGTGCAACTAATGAAAAACTGTTTTTT	CATSRGATNEKLFF
TRBV12-3/TRBV12-4	-	TRBJ1-4	few	TGTGCCAGCACGTCAGGGGTCGAGCTGTTTTTT	CASTSGVELFF
TRBV4-1	-	TRBJ1-3	few	TGCGCCAGCAGGGGGGGGATGCTCGGAAACACCATATATTTT	CASRGGMLGNTIYF
TRBV27	TRBD2	TRBJ2-3	-	TGTGCCAGCAGTTTTACCCTAGCGGCCCCGGATACGCAGTATTTT	CASSFTLAAPDTQYF
TRBV6-2/TRBV6-3	TRBD1	TRBJ1-2	-	TGTGCCAGCAGCGGGACAGGCGGACTATATGGCTACACCTTC	CASSGTGGLYGYTF
TRBV28	-	TRBJ1-4	-	TGTGCCAGCAGCACTTCCTCCATCAGGGTACTTTATGAAAAACTGTTTTTT	CASSTSSIRVLYEKLFF
TRBV6-5	-	TRBJ2-5	-	TGTGCCAGCAGTTCGGGAAGGACCCAGTACTTC	CASSSGRTQYF
TRBV20-1	TRBD2	TRBJ2-7	-	TGCAGTGCACGGACTAGCGGATCCTACGAGCAGTACTTC	CSARTSGSYEQYF
TRBV5-6	-	TRBJ2-7	few	TGTGCCAGCAGCCTACGGCCAGAAACCTACGAGCAGTACTTC	CASSLRPETYEQYF
TRBV12-3/TRBV12-4	TRBD1	TRBJ2-3	few	TGTGCCAGCAGCCTCCCGGGACAGGGTAGGACAGATACGCAGTATTTT	CASSLPGQGRTDTQYF
TRBV14	-	TRBJ1-5	-	TGTGCCAGCAGCCAAGGGACAGAAGATAGCAATCAGCCCCAGCATTTT	CASSQGTEDSNQPQHF
TRBV6-2/TRBV6-3	TRBD1	TRBJ2-3	-	TGTGCCAGCAGTTACCTGGGACAGTCTTTCACAGATACGCAGTATTTT	CASSYLGQSFTDTQYF
TRBV6-5	TRBD1	TRBJ2-7	few	TGTGCCAGCAGAACAGGGGCCTCCTACGAGCAGTACTTC	CASRTGASYEQYF
TRBV12-3/TRBV12-4	TRBD1	TRBJ1-2	few	TGTGCCAGCAGTGGCCGACAGGGCGGCTATGGCTACACCTTC	CASSGRQGGYGYTF
TRBV18	-	TRBJ2-5	-	TGTGCCAGCCGGGCAGGAGTCCGAGGGACCCAGTACTTC	CASRAGVRGTQYF
TRBV29-1	TRBD1	TRBJ1-4	-	TGCAGCGTCACCGGACAGGCCGGGGATGAAAAACTGTTTTTT	CSVTGQAGDEKLFF
TRBV7-9	-	TRBJ2-1	few	TGTGCCAGCAGCCGAGGGGGAACGGGCAATGAGCAGTTCTTC	CASSRGGTGNEQFF
TRBV7-9	-	TRBJ1-2	-	TGTGCCAGCAGCTTAGAGGCAGCAGGCTATGGCTACACCTTC	CASSLEAAGYGYTF
TRBV14	TRBD2	TRBJ2-1	few	TGTGCCAGCAGCCAAGCTAGCGGAAAGTACAATGAGCAGTTCTTC	CASSQASGKYNEQFF
TRBV4-1	TRBD1	TRBJ1-5	-	TGCGCCAGCAGCCAAGTACAGGGGATTAGGCAGCCCCAGCATTTT	CASSQVQGIRQPQHF
TRBV20-1	-	TRBJ2-5	-	TGCAGTGCGAAGCGGGCCTCCCAAGAGACCCAGTACTTC	CSAKRASQETQYF
TRBV12-3/TRBV12-4	-	TRBJ1-4	-	TGTGCCAGCAGTTTAGTAGGGGGGGGGGAAAAACTGTTTTTT	CASSLVGGGEKLFF
TRBV20-1	-	TRBJ2-1	few	TGCAGTGCTAGGGGGGAGCAGGTTGGCTCCTACAATGAGCAGTTCTTC	CSARGEQVGSYNEQFF
TRBV29-1	-	TRBJ1-1	-	TGCAGCGTAGCCTTACAGGGTCCTCCTGAAGCTTTCTTT	CSVALQGPPEAFF
TRBV6-5	TRBD2	TRBJ2-5	few	TGTGCCAGCAGTTCTTTCGGACTAGCGGGGGTCTACGAAGAGACCCAGTACTTC	CASSSFGLAGVYEETQYF
TRBV7-9	TRBD1	TRBJ1-5	-	TGTGCCAGCAGCTACGGACAGGTCGGGCAGCCCCAGCATTTT	CASSYGQVGQPQHF
TRBV29-1	-	TRBJ2-3	-	TGCAGCGTTGGTCCAGGCCAAATCACAGATACGCAGTATTTT	CSVGPGQITDTQYF
TRBV28	-	TRBJ2-7	-	TGTGCCAGCAGAGTTAACGCTGGGACGGCTTCCTACGAGCAGTACTTC	CASRVNAGTASYEQYF
TRBV15	-	TRBJ1-4	few	TGTGCCACCAGCCGAAGGGGTTTGGGGGTTAATGAAAAACTGTTTTTT	CATSRRGLGVNEKLFF
TRBV30	-	TRBJ2-5	-	TGTGCCTGGAGTGTACGGGGGACAACCCAAGAGACCCAGTACTTC	CAWSVRGTTQETQYF
TRBV20-1	-	TRBJ2-1	many	TGCAGCGGTAGCGATTCAGCTAATGAGCAGTTCTTC	CSGSDSANEQFF
TRBV7-2	-	TRBJ2-2	-	TGTGCCAGCAGCTTTGGCGGGGGCATAACCGGGGAGCTGTTTTTT	CASSFGGGITGELFF
TRBV7-8	-	TRBJ2-1	-	TGTGCCAGCAGCCTTCGCGTGGGGGCCTTCAATGAGCAGTTCTTC	CASSLRVGAFNEQFF
TRBV12-3/TRBV12-4	TRBD1	TRBJ2-7	few	TGTGCCAGCAGTTTACCTTGGACAGGGAGCTCCTACGAGCAGTACTTC	CASSLPWTGSSYEQYF
TRBV6-1	-	TRBJ2-7	few	TGTGCCAGCAGTGAACTAGGGTATAGCTCCTACGAGCAGTACTTC	CASSELGYSSYEQYF
TRBV24-1	-	TRBJ2-1	-	TGTGCCACCAGTGCGAGGGGGGCCGGCTACAATGAGCAGTTCTTC	CATSARGAGYNEQFF
TRBV7-2	-	TRBJ1-2	-	TGTGCCAGAAGGGACCCAGGAGGATTGGGCTATGGCTACACCTTC	CARRDPGGLGYGYTF
TRBV27	-	TRBJ2-1	-	TGTGCCAGCATGTGGTACAATGAGCAGTTCTTC	CASMWYNEQFF
TRBV6-5	TRBD1	TRBJ2-7	few	TGTGCCAGCAAAACGACAGGGGCCTACGAGCAGTACTTC	CASKTTGAYEQYF
TRBV11-2	-	TRBJ2-3	few	TGTGCCAGCAGCCCGGCCACAGATACGCAGTATTTT	CASSPATDTQYF
TRBV4-2	-	TRBJ2-3	few	TGTGCCAGCAGCCAAGGGGGTGGGGGGCCAGATACGCAGTATTTT	CASSQGGGGPDTQYF
TRBV4-2	TRBD1	TRBJ2-1	few	TGTGCCAGCAGCCAAAGTCCCGGGACAGGGTTCTTC	CASSQSPGTGFF
TRBV4-1	-	TRBJ1-2	-	TGCGCCAGCAGCCAAGGTGCAGGGGCCAACTATGGCTACACCTTC	CASSQGAGANYGYTF
TRBV7-9	TRBD2	TRBJ2-3	-	TGTGCCAGCAGCCGGACCCTAGCGGGAGGTACAGATACGCAGTATTTT	CASSRTLAGGTDTQYF
TRBV28	TRBD1	TRBJ2-7	-	TGTGCCAGCCGGACAGGGCACACCTACGAGCAGTACTTC	CASRTGHTYEQYF